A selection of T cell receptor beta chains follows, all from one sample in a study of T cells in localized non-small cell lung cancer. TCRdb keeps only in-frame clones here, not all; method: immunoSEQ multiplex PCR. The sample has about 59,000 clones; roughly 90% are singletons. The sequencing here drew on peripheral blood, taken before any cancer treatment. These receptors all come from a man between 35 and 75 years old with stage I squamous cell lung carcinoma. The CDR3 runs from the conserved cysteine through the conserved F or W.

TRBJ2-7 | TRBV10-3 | CAISFGGTGSSYEQYF
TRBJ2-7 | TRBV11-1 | CASSFTGTAEQYF
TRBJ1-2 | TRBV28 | CASSSYQTGYGYTF
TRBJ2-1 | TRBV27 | CASSHRPLDYYNEQFF
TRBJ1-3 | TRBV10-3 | CAISLGGLSGNTIYF
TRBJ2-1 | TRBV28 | CASSPPFYNEQFF
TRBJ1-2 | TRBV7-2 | CASTGGVGRIGGYTF
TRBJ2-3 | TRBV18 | CASSPGARVTDTQYF
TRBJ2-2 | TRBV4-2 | CASSQEVRGNTGELFF
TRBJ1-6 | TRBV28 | CASTEIRGVNDNSPLHF
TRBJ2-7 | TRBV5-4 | CASSFRFGTDYEQYF
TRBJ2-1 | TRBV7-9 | CASSLESGRALEQFF
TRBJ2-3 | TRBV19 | CASSPTQTGNTQYF
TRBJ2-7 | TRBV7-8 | CASSPFSGQREYEQYF
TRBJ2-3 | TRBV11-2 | CASRGLAGRTDTQYF
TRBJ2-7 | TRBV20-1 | CSAADSYEQYF
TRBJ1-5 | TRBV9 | CASGKGVGVNQPQHF
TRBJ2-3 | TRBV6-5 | CATSRSHSTDTQYF
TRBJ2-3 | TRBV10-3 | CAITGSYTDTQYF
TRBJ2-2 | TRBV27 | CASSARMGQGARGTGELFF
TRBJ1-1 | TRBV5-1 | CASSWTGAEAFF
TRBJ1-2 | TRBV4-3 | CASSQVSLPGFYGYTF
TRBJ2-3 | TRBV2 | CASRGTSGRAFLEDTQYF
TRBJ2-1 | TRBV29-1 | CSVEPGGGGSYNEQFF
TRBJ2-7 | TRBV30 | CAWRTGGLGYEQYF
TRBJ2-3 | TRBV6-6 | CASSYSIRVSTDTQYF
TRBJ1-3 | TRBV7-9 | CASSFRGLSGNTIYF
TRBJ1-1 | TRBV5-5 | CASSLEGWTEAFF
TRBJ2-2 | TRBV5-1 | CASSPPLGREAAGELFF
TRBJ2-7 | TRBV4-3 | CASSLGTWSSYEQYF
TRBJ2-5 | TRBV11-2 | CASSLGSLKTQYF
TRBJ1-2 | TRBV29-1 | CSVGRDRGGYTF
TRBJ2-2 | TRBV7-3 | CASSATSAGELFF
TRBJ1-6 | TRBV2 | CASFREPNSPLHF
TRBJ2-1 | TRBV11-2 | CASSSSGRSLNEQFF
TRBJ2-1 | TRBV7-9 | CASSFPKGEQFF
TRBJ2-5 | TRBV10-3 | CAISAGQFQYF
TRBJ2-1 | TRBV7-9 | CASSLALAGSYNEQFF
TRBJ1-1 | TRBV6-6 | CASSYAAWGENTEAFF
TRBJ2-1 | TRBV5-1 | CASSLGLAGVDEQFF
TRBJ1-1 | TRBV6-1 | CASSSTGGTEAFF
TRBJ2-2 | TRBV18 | CASAGLDVTGELFF
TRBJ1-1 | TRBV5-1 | CASSLAGTVEAFF
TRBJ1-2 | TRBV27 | CASSLRWGGGQGPIDYGYTF
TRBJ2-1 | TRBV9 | CASSLRGLADYNEQFF
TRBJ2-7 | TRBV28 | CASEGSPYEQYF
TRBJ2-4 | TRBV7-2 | CASSPGAGRDIQYF
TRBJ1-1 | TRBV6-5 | CASRVGQENTEAFF
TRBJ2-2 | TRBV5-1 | CASSLALGAFTGELFF
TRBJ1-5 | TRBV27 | CASSLGGDQPQHF
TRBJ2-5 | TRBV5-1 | CASSLTPTSDQETQYF
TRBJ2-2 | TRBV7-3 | CASSLKAGGNTGELFF
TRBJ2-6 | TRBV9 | CASSVRGSGANVLTF
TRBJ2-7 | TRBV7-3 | CASSSDASSYEQYF
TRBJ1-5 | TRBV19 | CASNTQGAGSNQPQHF
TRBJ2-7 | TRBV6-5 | CASSYSVSYEQYF
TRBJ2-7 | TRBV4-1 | CASSRGAGTGEMYEQYF
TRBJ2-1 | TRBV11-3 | CASSKGNEQFF
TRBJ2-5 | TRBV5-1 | CASTKDSQETQYF
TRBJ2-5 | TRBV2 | CASSKISGTGGVGETQYF